The 30 T cell receptor beta chains below all came from one sample that was sequenced in a study of T cell responses to AZD1222 COVID-19 vaccine. The method was immunoSEQ multiplex PCR; TCRdb's version includes in-frame clones alone and lacks a portion of them. The data show about 100,000 clones, 80% to 95% seen once. This sample comprised peripheral blood, obtained on day 0 of AZD1222 vaccination. The receptors stem from an adult in good health.

The chain employs TRBV11-2 and TRBJ1-6, with D possibly TRBD1 on 5 matching bases. Trimming left V 7 bases short and J 7 bases short, with 14 bases between. Germline V gives CDR1 SGHAT, CDR2 FQNNGV. CDR3 length: 14 residues. The CDR3 DNA follows: TGTGCCAGCAACTCTGACAGCTTAAATTCACCCCTCCACTTT. Its protein is CASNSDSLNSPLHF.

The chain uses TRBV5-1 and TRBJ1-1; weak D call: TRBD1 (5 bases). With 2 bases removed from V and 6 bases from J, the gap between germline ends came to 14 bases. Germline CDR1 and CDR2: SGHRS and YFSETQ. The CDR3 loop spans 14 amino acids. CDR3 in DNA: TGCGCCAGCAGCTTTAGGGACCCCAACGCTGAAGCTTTCTTT. Amino acid sequence: CASSFRDPNAEAFF. The complete variable domain, with remaining parts taken from reference TRBV5-1 and TRBJ1-1, reads KAGVTQTPRYLIKTRGQQVTLSCSPISGHRSVSWYQQTPGQGLQFLFEYFSETQRNKGNFPGRFSGRQFSNSRSEMNVSTLELGDSALYLCASSFRDPNAEAFFGQGTRLTVV.

This chain joins TRBV4-1 and TRBJ1-3; D uncertain. V lost 2 bases, J lost 2 bases, and 13 bases lay in between. CDR1 and CDR2 (germline): MGHRA, YSYEKL. The CDR3 totals 16 residues. The CDR3 loop is CASSQSQQGPGNTIYF. DNA for the CDR3: TGCGCCAGCAGCCAATCCCAGCAAGGCCCTGGAAACACCATATATTTT.

This sequence joins TRBV6-5 and TRBJ1-1; possible D gene TRBD1, 6 bases. The V end was cut by 7 bases, the J end by 1 base, with 13 bases between. The CDR3 spans 14 residues. Germline values: CDR1 MNHEY, CDR2 SVGAGI. CDR3 DNA: TGTGCCAGCACCCAAATGACAGGGAACACTGAAGCTTTCTTT. It is translated as CASTQMTGNTEAFF.

The chain has TRBV6-5 and TRBJ2-3, with 7 bases aligning to TRBD2. V was clipped by 7 bases and J by 2 bases; unmatched bases: 9. The CDR3 consists of 15 residues. Germline lookup yields CDR1 MNHEY and CDR2 SVGAGI. In nucleotides, the CDR3 is TGTGCCAGCAAGAGGGAGGGCGGGATCACAGATACGCAGTATTTT. This gives the protein CASKREGGITDTQYF.

The chain combines TRBV7-8 with TRBJ2-7, with 9 nucleotides matching TRBD2. The V gene's germline CDR1 is SGHVS and CDR2 FQNEAQ. The CDR3 runs 15 residues. V lost 5 bases to trimming and J lost 0 bases; unmatched junction nucleotides: 5. The CDR3 nucleotides are TGTGCCAGCAGCAGTAGCGGGGGCGGCTCCTACGAGCAGTACTTC. Translation gives CASSSSGGGSYEQYF.

The rearrangement uses TRBV3-1 (or the pseudogene TRBV3-2) and TRBJ1-2; D is ambiguous. The V and J ends lost 0 bases and 4 bases respectively, with 9 bases between them. CDR1 LGHDT and CDR2 YNNKEL come from the germline V gene (reference sequence). There are 14 residues in the CDR3. This chain's CDR3 is CASSQDLVSYGYTF. The CDR3 DNA follows: TGTGCCAGCAGCCAAGATTTGGTCTCCTATGGCTACACCTTC.

The genes are TRBV19 and TRBJ2-2; no reliable D call. The V gene lost 5 bases and the J gene lost 6 bases, with 7 bases spanning the gap. From germline, CDR1 is LNHDA and CDR2 SQIVND (reference sequence). The CDR3 spans 12 residues. The CDR3 DNA is TGTGCCAGTAGTCAAGCCCCCGGGGAGCTGTTTTTT. This codes for CASSQAPGELFF.

The chain couples TRBV27 to TRBJ2-5; 11 bases match TRBD2. Germline CDR1 is MNHEY and CDR2 is SMNVEV (reference sequence). The CDR3 has 14 amino acids. The V gene end was trimmed by 4 bases and the J gene end by 7 bases; junction bases not matched to a gene: 5. DNA for the CDR3: TGTGCCAGCAGTTCACTAGCGGGAGTTGGGACCCAGTACTTC. It specifies CASSSLAGVGTQYF.

The V gene is TRBV28, the J gene TRBJ1-5; the D is unclear. V lost 3 bases, J lost 3 bases, and 6 bases lay in between. The CDR3 runs 13 residues. Germline loops: CDR1 MDHEN, CDR2 SYDVKM. The CDR3 protein is CASSFIDNQPQHF. CDR3 nucleotide sequence: TGTGCCAGCAGTTTTATAGACAATCAGCCCCAGCATTTT.

The chain links TRBV19 to TRBJ1-3, with D tentatively TRBD1 (6 bases). The germline gives CDR1 LNHDA, CDR2 SQIVND (reference sequence). Trimming stripped 7 bases from V and 0 bases from J, with 13 bases between. The CDR3 has 15 residues. The CDR3 coding sequence is TGTGCCAGTAAACAGGGTCGGTCCTCTGGAAACACCATATATTTT. It is translated as CASKQGRSSGNTIYF.

On this clone itself: Compared with germline, one end of the junction differs, possibly owing to a read error. J is TRBJ2-1 and V is TRBV7-7, with 7 nucleotides matching TRBD2. The CDR3 spans 16 residues. Germline CDR1 and CDR2: SSHAT and FNYEAQ (reference sequence). CDR3 sequence: CASSRTLADSYNEQFF. The CDR3 nucleotides read TGTGCTAGCAGCCGAACCCTAGCGGACTCCTACAATGAGCAGTTCTTC.

The table lists this clone with a count of one. This CDR3 is CASSLSLSYEQYF. CDR3 DNA sequence: TGTGCCAGCAGTTTAAGTCTCTCCTACGAGCAGTACTTC. This chain uses TRBV12-3 or TRBV12-4 with TRBJ2-7; D remains ambiguous. The V end lost 2 bases, the J end lost 0 bases, and 5 bases lay between the germline ends. This CDR3 contains 13 residues.

Notes on this clone: At one boundary the junction diverges from the germline segment, which might be a read error. J is TRBJ2-7 and V is TRBV10-1; D assignment may be TRBD1 or TRBD2 (5 bases each). There are 13 residues in the CDR3. The germline V gene has CDR1 WNHNN and CDR2 SYGVQD (reference sequence). CDR3 residues: CASSRDDTYEQYF. CDR3 nucleotide sequence: TGCGCCAGCAGCCGGGACGATACCTACGAGCAGTACTTT.

V gene TRBV2 combines with J gene TRBJ1-1; D gene ambiguous. V was clipped by 6 bases and J by 11 bases, with 19 bases between them. This CDR3 spans 13 amino acids. Germline-derived CDR1 and CDR2 are SNHLY and FYNNEI. In nucleotides, the CDR3 is TGTGCCAGCAGCAACCTCCTACCCGCAGGTGCTTTCTTT. This gives the protein CASSNLLPAGAFF.

The rearrangement joins TRBV27 to TRBJ2-2; weak D call: TRBD1 (5 bases). CDR3 length equals 15 residues. CDR1 is MNHEY, CDR2 SMNVEV, per germline (reference sequence). Trimming took 5 bases from V and 2 from J, leaving 12 bases between them. The CDR3 DNA sequence: TGTGCCAGCAGTCCGACAGTCACCAACACCGGGGAGCTGTTTTTT. It is translated as CASSPTVTNTGELFF.

The chain joins TRBV21-1 to TRBJ2-2; the table's TRBD2 call for D was not verified on the DNA. TRBV21-1 corresponds to a pseudogene. The CDR3 is 14 amino acids. The DNA of the CDR3 is TGTGCCAGCAGCACGATGGACTGCACCGGGGAGCTGTTTTTT. Translated: CASSTMDCTGELFF.

This clone has only a few counts. This chain uses TRBV11-2 with TRBJ2-1; no clear D. Trimming cost V 5 bases and J 7 bases, with 12 bases left between them. Germline V CDR1 and CDR2: SGHAT, FQNNGV. This CDR3 region has 13 residues. Here the CDR3 DNA reads TGTGCCAGCAGCCCCCGGTCTGAGAATGAGCAGTTCTTC. Protein sequence: CASSPRSENEQFF.

The V and J genes are TRBV30 and TRBJ1-4; D gene ambiguous. The ends were cut back, 3 bases at V and 7 bases at J, with 15 bases in the middle. The length of the CDR3 is 14 residues. The germline CDR1 and CDR2 sequences are GTSNPN and SVGIG (reference sequence). In DNA form, the CDR3 reads TGTGCCTGGAGAGGTGCCTGGCTGGGTGAAAAACTGTTTTTT. Translation gives CAWRGAWLGEKLFF.

This clone was detected once. The rearrangement joins TRBV28 to TRBJ1-5; weak D call: TRBD1 (5 bases). V lost 6 bases to trimming and J lost 0 bases, with 12 bases between them. The germline V gene encodes CDR1 MDHEN and CDR2 SYDVKM. The CDR3 extends over 15 amino acids. CDR3 coding DNA: TGTGCCAGCAGACCATTAGACAGTAGCAATCAGCCCCAGCATTTT. This gives the protein CASRPLDSSNQPQHF.

V is TRBV5-1 and J is TRBJ1-1, with 8 positions matching TRBD1. CDR1 and CDR2 from the germline V gene are SGHRS and YFSETQ. Unmatched junction bases numbered 1, after V lost 0 bases and J lost 3 bases. The CDR3 runs 14 residues. The CDR3 spells CASSLDRGYTEAFF. The CDR3 DNA follows: TGCGCCAGCAGCTTGGACAGGGGGTACACTGAAGCTTTCTTT.

As DNA, the CDR3 is TGTGCCAGCATTCAGGGAATTTACTACAATGAGCAGTTCTTC. Encoded protein: CASIQGIYYNEQFF. V and J are TRBV6-6 and TRBJ2-1; D is perhaps TRBD1 (5 bases). The germline gives CDR1 MNHNY, CDR2 SVGAGI (reference sequence). V was cut by 7 bases and J by 3 bases, with 13 bases left in between. The CDR3 covers 14 residues.

The V call is TRBV29-1, the J call TRBJ2-1, with 8 bases fitting TRBD1. Looked up from germline, CDR1 is SQVTM and CDR2 is ANQGSEA. The CDR3 sequence is 15 residues long. Germline trimming cut 6 bases from V and 8 bases from J; bases unmatched to any gene: 15. CDR3 bases: TGCAGCGTCGTAGACAGGGGTCAGGGGAGCTATGAGCAGTTCTTC. It yields the protein CSVVDRGQGSYEQFF.

The CDR3 DNA follows: TGTGCCAGTAGTATCGACAGGGAAGGAGGGCTCTATCGAGGCTACACCTTC. Protein: CASSIDREGGLYRGYTF. V is TRBV19 and J is TRBJ1-2; 7 bases are a match to TRBD1. The V gene end was trimmed by 3 bases and the J gene end by 8 bases; junction bases not matched to a gene: 18. This CDR3 region has 17 residues. Per the germline V gene, CDR1 is LNHDA and CDR2 is SQIVND (reference sequence).

The genes are TRBV19 and TRBJ1-5, with 10 nucleotides matching TRBD1. The CDR3 consists of 17 residues. CDR1 and CDR2 from the germline V gene are LNHDA and SQIVND (reference sequence). The V gene end was trimmed by 7 bases and the J gene end by 0 bases; junction bases not matched to a gene: 9. The CDR3 DNA reads TGTGCCAGTATCGTCCCGGGACAGGGGTATAGCAATCAGCCCCAGCATTTT. The encoded protein is CASIVPGQGYSNQPQHF.

The V and J genes are TRBV18 and TRBJ1-2; D gene uncertain. CDR1 and CDR2 (germline): KGHSH, LQKENI. This CDR3 spans 13 amino acids. The germline V and J ends were trimmed by 1 base and 8 bases, with 11 bases remaining between them. CDR3 nucleotide sequence: TGTGCCAGCTCACCACTGGGAAAAGAAGGCTACACCTTC. Amino acids: CASSPLGKEGYTF.

The chain uses TRBV2 and TRBJ2-7, with D possibly matching TRBD1 (6 bases). Germline CDR1 reads SNHLY; CDR2 reads FYNNEI. Between the trimmed V and J ends, which lost 4 bases and 1 base, there was a span of 8 bases. CDR3 length: 13 residues. CDR3: CASSAGQSYEQYF. DNA for the CDR3: TGTGCCAGCAGTGCGGGACAATCCTACGAGCAGTACTTC.

A single count supports this clone. The CDR3 is CASRGAPVGMLEAFF. In nucleotides, the CDR3 is TGTGCCAGCCGAGGCGCACCCGTAGGGATGCTTGAAGCTTTCTTT. V and J are TRBV28 and TRBJ1-1, with unresolved D. V lost 8 bases and J 7 bases, leaving 23 bases between the germline ends. Germline V gene sequence: CDR1 MDHEN, CDR2 SYDVKM. This CDR3 comprises 15 residues.

The chain joins TRBV6-5 to TRBJ1-3, with a tentative D call TRBD1 (6 bases). Trimming took off 0 bases at V and 11 bases at J, with 20 bases between the two ends. CDR3 length: 16 residues. Germline values: CDR1 MNHEY, CDR2 SVGAGI. CDR3 in amino acids: CASSYSSDRRSLPIYF. The CDR3 DNA reads as TGTGCCAGCAGTTACTCTTCGGACAGAAGATCCCTTCCCATATATTTT.

The chain combines TRBV15 with TRBJ2-1, with 11 bases matching TRBD2. Germline V gene sequence: CDR1 LNHNV, CDR2 YYDKDF (reference sequence). Trimming at V came to 1 base and at J to 6 bases, leaving 8 bases not matched to a gene. The CDR3 totals 17 residues. The CDR3 loop is CATSRVLASGRTNEQFF. As DNA, the CDR3 is TGTGCCACCAGCAGAGTATTGGCTAGCGGGAGGACCAATGAGCAGTTCTTC. Filled out from reference TRBV15 and TRBJ2-1, the complete variable domain reads DAMVIQNPRYQVTQFGKPVTLSCSQTLNHNVMYWYQQKSSQAPKLLFHYYDKDFNNEADTPDNFQSRRPNTSFCFLDIRSPGLGDTAMYLCATSRVLASGRTNEQFFGPGTRLTVL.